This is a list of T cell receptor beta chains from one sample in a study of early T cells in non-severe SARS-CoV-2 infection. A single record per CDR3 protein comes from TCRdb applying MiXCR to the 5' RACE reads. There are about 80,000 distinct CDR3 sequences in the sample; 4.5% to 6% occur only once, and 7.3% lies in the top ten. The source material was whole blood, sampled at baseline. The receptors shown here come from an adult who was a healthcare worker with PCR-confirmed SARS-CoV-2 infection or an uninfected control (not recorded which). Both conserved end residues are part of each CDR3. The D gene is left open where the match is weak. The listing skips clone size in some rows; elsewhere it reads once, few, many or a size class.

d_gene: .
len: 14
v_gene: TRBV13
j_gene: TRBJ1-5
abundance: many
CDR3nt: TGTGCCAGCAGCTTAGGAGGGGGGCGAGGGGCCCAGCATTTT
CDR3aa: CASSLGGGRGAQHF

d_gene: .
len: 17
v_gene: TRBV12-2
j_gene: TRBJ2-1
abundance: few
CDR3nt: TGTGCAAGTCGCTTAGGGGCCTACCCCCAAAGGCACAATGAGCAGTTCTTC
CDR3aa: CASRLGAYPQRHNEQFF

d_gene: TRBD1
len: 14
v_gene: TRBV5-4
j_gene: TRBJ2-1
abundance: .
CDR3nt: TGTGCCAGCAGCTTGCAGGACAGGGGGAATGAGCAGTTCTTC
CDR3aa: CASSLQDRGNEQFF

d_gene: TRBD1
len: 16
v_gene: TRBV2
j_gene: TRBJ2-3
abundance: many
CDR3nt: TGTGCCAGCAGTGAGAGGGGGACAGGGCCCACAGATACGCAGTATTTT
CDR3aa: CASSERGTGPTDTQYF

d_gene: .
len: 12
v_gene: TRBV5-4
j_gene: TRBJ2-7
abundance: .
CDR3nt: TGTGCCAGCAGCAGAGGGGAGTACGAGCAGTACTTC
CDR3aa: CASSRGEYEQYF

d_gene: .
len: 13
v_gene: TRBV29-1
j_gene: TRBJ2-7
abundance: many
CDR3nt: TGCAGCGCCAATACCGACGGCCCCTACGAGCAGTACTTC
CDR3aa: CSANTDGPYEQYF

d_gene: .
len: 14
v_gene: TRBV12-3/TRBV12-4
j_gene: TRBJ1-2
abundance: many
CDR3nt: TGTGCCAGCAGGAAACAGGGCGTAGAATATGGCTACACCTTC
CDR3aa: CASRKQGVEYGYTF

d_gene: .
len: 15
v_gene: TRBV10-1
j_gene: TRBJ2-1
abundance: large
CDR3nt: TGCGCCAGCAGTGAGGTGGACATGGAGTACAATGAGCAGTTCTTC
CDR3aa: CASSEVDMEYNEQFF

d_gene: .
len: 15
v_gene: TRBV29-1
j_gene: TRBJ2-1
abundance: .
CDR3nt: TGCAGCGTTGAATTAAGGGGGGACTCTTACAATGAGCAGTTCTTC
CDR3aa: CSVELRGDSYNEQFF

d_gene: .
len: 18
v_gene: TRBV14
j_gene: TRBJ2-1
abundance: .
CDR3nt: TGTGCCAGCAGCCAAGATCCTGGACATTACTTCTCCTACAATGAGCAGTTCTTC
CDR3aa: CASSQDPGHYFSYNEQFF

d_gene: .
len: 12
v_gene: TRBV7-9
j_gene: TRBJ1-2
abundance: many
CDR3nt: TGTGCCAGCATAGGATTAGCTAATGGCTACACCTTC
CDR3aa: CASIGLANGYTF

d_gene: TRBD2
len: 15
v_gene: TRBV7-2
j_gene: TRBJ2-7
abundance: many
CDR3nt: TGTGCCAGCAGCTCGACTAGCGGGAGGATCGACGAGCAGTACTTC
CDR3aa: CASSSTSGRIDEQYF

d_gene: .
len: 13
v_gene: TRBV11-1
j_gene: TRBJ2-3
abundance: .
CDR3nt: TGTGCCAGCAGCTCCTCGACCCCAGATACGCAGTATTTT
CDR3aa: CASSSSTPDTQYF

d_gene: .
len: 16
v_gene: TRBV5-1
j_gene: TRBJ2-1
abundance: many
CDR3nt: TGCGCCAGCAGCCTAGCCTGGATAGGGTCGGGAAATGAGCAGTTCTTC
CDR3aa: CASSLAWIGSGNEQFF

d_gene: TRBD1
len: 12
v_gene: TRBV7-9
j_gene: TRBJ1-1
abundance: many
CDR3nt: TGTGCCAGCAGCCCTGAGACAGGGAGGGCTTTCTTT
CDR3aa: CASSPETGRAFF

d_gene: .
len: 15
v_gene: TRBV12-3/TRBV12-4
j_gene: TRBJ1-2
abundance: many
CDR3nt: TGTGCCAGCAGTTTTTCGGACGTTTCCTACTATGGCTACACCTTC
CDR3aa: CASSFSDVSYYGYTF

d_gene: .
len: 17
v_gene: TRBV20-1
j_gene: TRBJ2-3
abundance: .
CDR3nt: TGCAGTGCTAGAGGACTGGGGACGGACCCACGCCGGGATACGCAGTATTTT
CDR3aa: CSARGLGTDPRRDTQYF

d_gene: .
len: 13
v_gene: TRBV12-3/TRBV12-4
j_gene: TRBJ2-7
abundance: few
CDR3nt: TGTGCCACCCAGCTATCACGGGGCTACGAGCAGTACTTC
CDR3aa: CATQLSRGYEQYF

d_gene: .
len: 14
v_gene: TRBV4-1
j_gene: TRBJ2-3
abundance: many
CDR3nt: TGCGCCAGCAGCCAAGAACGAAGCGGAGATACGCAGTATTTT
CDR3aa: CASSQERSGDTQYF

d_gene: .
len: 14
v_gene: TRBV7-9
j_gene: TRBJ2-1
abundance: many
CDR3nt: TGTGCCAGCAGCTTAGATGGGATCAACAATGAGCAGTTCTTC
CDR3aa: CASSLDGINNEQFF

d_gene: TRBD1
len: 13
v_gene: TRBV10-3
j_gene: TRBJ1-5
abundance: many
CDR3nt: TGTGCCGCATTGGACAGGGTGGGCCAGCCCCAGCATTTT
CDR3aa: CAALDRVGQPQHF

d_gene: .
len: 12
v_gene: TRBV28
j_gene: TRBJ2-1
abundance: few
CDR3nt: TGTGCCAGCAGCCCCCCCCGCGGCAAGCAGTTCTTC
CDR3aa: CASSPPRGKQFF

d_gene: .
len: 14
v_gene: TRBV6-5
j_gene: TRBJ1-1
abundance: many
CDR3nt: TGTGCCAGCAACCGTGGACAGCTGAACACTGAAGCTTTCTTT
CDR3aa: CASNRGQLNTEAFF

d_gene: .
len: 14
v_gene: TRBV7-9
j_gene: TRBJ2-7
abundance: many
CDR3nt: TGTGCCAGCAGCCCGGAGGGGTACTCCTACGAGCAGTACTTC
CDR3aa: CASSPEGYSYEQYF

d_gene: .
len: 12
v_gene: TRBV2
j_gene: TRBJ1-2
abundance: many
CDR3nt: TGTGCCAGCAGCGGGAACAGCTATGGCTACACCTTC
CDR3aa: CASSGNSYGYTF

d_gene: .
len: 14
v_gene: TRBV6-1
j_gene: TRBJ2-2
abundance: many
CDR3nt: TGTGCCAGCAGACGGACACCCTCAACCGGGGAGCTGTTTTTT
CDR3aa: CASRRTPSTGELFF

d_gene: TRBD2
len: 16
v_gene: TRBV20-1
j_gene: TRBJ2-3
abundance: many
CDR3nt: TGCAGTGCCCCAAGGGGGACTAGCGGGAGAACAGATACGCAGTATTTT
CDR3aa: CSAPRGTSGRTDTQYF